These 12 T cell receptor beta chains originate from one sample sequenced in a study of Tregs in tolerant kidney transplant recipients. Here immunoSEQ multiplex PCR was the method, and the copy in TCRdb shows in-frame clones only, minus some. Among some 90,000 clones listed, more than 80% were seen once. Sequencing input: CD8+ T cells from blood. The receptors come from a human donor in good health.

CDR3 sequence reads: CASPDRVICSDTEAFF. Here the CDR3 DNA reads TGTGCCAGCCCGGACAGGGTAATTTGCAGCGACACTGAAGCTTTCTTT. This chain uses TRBV21-1 with TRBJ1-1; the tabulated D call, TRBD1, remains unverified against the DNA. TRBV21-1 constitutes a pseudogene. The CDR3 has 16 residues.

This chain joins TRBV29-1 and TRBJ2-7; D call uncertain. The CDR3 length is 13 residues. CDR1 and CDR2 (germline): SQVTM, ANQGSEA. The germline V and J ends were trimmed by 1 base and 7 bases, with 14 bases remaining between them. The CDR3 region is CSVEGSEPNEQYF. CDR3 bases: TGCAGCGTTGAAGGGTCAGAACCTAATGAGCAGTACTTC.

The chain couples TRBV9 to TRBJ2-3, with TRBD2 matching over 13 bases. This CDR3 spans 17 amino acids. J was trimmed by 5 bases and V by 0 bases; bases with no gene match: 6. The V gene's germline CDR1 is SGDLS and CDR2 YYNGEE. The CDR3 protein is CASSVALAGGPGDTQYF. CDR3 nucleotide sequence: TGTGCCAGCAGCGTAGCACTAGCGGGAGGGCCCGGAGATACGCAGTATTTT.

The CDR3: CSATSSATNEKLFF. The CDR3 DNA is TGCAGCGCCACCTCGAGCGCAACTAATGAAAAACTGTTTTTT. This chain connects TRBV29-1 to TRBJ1-4, with D unresolved. Trimming removed 7 bases from V and 0 bases from J, with 12 bases in between. Germline CDR1 reads SQVTM; CDR2 reads ANQGSEA. The CDR3 is made up of 14 amino acids.

The rearrangement uses TRBV21-1 and TRBJ2-3; whether TRBD2, the table's D call, matches the DNA was not checked. TRBV21-1 is a documented pseudogene. The CDR3 totals 16 residues. As DNA, the CDR3 is TGTGCCAGCAGACTAGCGGGGGGGCCATTGGCAGATACGCAGTATTTT. Protein: CASRLAGGPLADTQYF.

The chain combines TRBV19 with TRBJ2-3; D not resolved. V lost 10 bases, J lost 0 bases, and 14 bases lay in between. The CDR3 loop spans 14 amino acids. Looked up from germline, CDR1 is LNHDA and CDR2 is SQIVND (reference sequence). The CDR3 here is CAKPRFASTDTQYF. DNA for the CDR3: TGTGCCAAGCCTAGGTTCGCTAGCACAGATACGCAGTATTTT.

The chain joins TRBV27 to TRBJ1-5, with 12 positions matching TRBD1. V was clipped by 8 bases and J by 0 bases; unmatched bases: 2. Germline V gene sequence: CDR1 MNHEY, CDR2 SMNVEV (reference sequence). This CDR3 contains 15 residues. In nucleotides, the CDR3 is TGTGCCAGCGGGGACAGGGGGCTTAGCAATCAGCCCCAGCATTTT. It specifies CASGDRGLSNQPQHF.

The sample holds a few counts of this clone. The chain has TRBV6-1 and TRBJ2-1; 14 bases match TRBD2. The V gene end was trimmed by 5 bases and the J gene end by 8 bases; junction bases not matched to a gene: 5. This CDR3 spans 15 amino acids. Germline V lookup: CDR1 MNHNS, CDR2 SASEGT. CDR3 loop: CASSPTSGGGDEQFF. CDR3 nucleotides: TGTGCCAGCAGTCCGACTAGCGGGGGGGGTGATGAGCAGTTCTTC.

This clone was seen a single time. The rearrangement joins TRBV7-9 to TRBJ2-1; 9 nucleotides align to TRBD2. Per germline, CDR1 SEHNR and CDR2 FQNEAQ (reference sequence). The J segment lost 2 bases and the V segment lost 6 bases, leaving 5 bases of the junction unmatched. The CDR3 sequence is 15 residues long. CDR3 coding DNA: TGTGCCAGCAGGGAAGCGGGGGGCCCCTACAATGAGCAGTTCTTC. Translation gives CASREAGGPYNEQFF. Supplemented by reference TRBV7-9 and TRBJ2-1, the full variable domain reads DTGVSQNPRHKITKRGQNVTFRCDPISEHNRLYWYRQTLGQGPEFLTYFQNEAQLEKSRLLSDRFSAERPKGSFSTLEIQRTEQGDSAMYLCASREAGGPYNEQFFGPGTRLTVL.

The chain combines TRBV4-1 with TRBJ1-2; TRBD1 matches at 11 bases. Germline CDR1 reads MGHRA; CDR2 reads YSYEKL. The CDR3 is 15 amino acids. V was clipped by 2 bases and J by 3 bases; unmatched bases: 2. As DNA, the CDR3 is TGCGCCAGCAGCCAACCGGGACAGGGGGACTATGGCTACACCTTC. Protein sequence: CASSQPGQGDYGYTF.

This chain joins TRBV1 and TRBJ2-1; the D call of TRBD1 is as the table states it, not checked on the DNA. TRBV1 is a pseudogene. The CDR3 consists of 14 residues. As DNA, the CDR3 is TGCGCCAGCAGCCTCCCAGACACAAACAATGAGCAGTTCTTC. As protein: CASSLPDTNNEQFF.

The chain recombines TRBV13 with TRBJ1-1; 8 bases are a match to TRBD1. Germline V gene sequence: CDR1 PRHDT, CDR2 FYEKMQ (reference sequence). Germline trimming cut 4 bases from V and 4 bases from J; bases unmatched to any gene: 11. The CDR3 is 16 residues long. CDR3 in DNA: TGTGCCAGCAGCTCGCCCTCGGGGGGGACAGGCACTGAAGCTTTCTTT. Residues: CASSSPSGGTGTEAFF.